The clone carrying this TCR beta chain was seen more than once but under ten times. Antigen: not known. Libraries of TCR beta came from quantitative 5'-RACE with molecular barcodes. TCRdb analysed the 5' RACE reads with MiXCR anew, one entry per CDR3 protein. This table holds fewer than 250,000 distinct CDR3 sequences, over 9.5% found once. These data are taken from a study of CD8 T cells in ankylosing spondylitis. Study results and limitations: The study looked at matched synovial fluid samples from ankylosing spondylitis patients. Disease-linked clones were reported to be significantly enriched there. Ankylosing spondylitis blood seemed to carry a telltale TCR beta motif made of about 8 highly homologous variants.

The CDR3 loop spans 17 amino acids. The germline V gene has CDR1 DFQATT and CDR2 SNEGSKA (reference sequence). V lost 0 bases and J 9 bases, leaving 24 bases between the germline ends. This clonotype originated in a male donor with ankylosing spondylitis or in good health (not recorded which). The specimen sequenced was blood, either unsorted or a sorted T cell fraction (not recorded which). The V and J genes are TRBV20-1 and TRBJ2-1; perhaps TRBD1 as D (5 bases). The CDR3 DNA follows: TGCAGTGCTAGAGATGCCCAGGGTACGGGCATTATAGGTGAGCAGTTCTTC. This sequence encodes CSARDAQGTGIIGEQFF.